Below are 15 T cell receptor beta chains sequenced from a single sample in a study of a mutant IDH1 vaccine in newly diagnosed glioma. Their antigen targets remain unknown. The time point here: week 35, safety follow-up. Vaccination used 300 ug of mutant IDH1 20-mer peptide per dose, with topical imiquimod. Sequencing used immunoSEQ multiplex PCR; TCRdb keeps in-frame clones, though not all of them. The sample shows approximately 66,000 clones, 80% to 90% of them seen only once. The material sequenced was PBMCs, taken from a glioma patient whose treatment included an IDH1 peptide vaccine. The receptor set was obtained from a man younger than 40 with glioma.

V and J are TRBV11-2 and TRBJ2-2; 11 nucleotides agree with TRBD2. Trimming took 4 bases from V and 1 from J; bases not matched to a gene: 11. Germline-derived CDR1 and CDR2 are SGHAT and FQNNGV. CDR3 length: 19 residues. The CDR3 spells CASSSVFSGGAENTGELFF. The CDR3 DNA reads TGTGCCAGCAGCTCGGTTTTTAGCGGGGGGGCCGAGAACACCGGGGAGCTGTTTTTT.

DNA for the CDR3: TGTGCCAGCAGCTCCCCGGGCTCTGGAAACACCATATATTTT. The encoded protein is CASSSPGSGNTIYF. V gene TRBV5-8 combines with J gene TRBJ1-3; D unclear. The CDR3 spans 14 residues. The V end lost 3 bases, the J end lost 0 bases, and 7 bases lay between the germline ends. The germline V gene has CDR1 SGHTS and CDR2 YDEGEE.

The chain is built from TRBV27 and TRBJ1-1; tentative D call: TRBD1 (5 bases). Trimming took off 8 bases at V and 1 base at J, with 17 bases between the two ends. From germline, CDR1 is MNHEY and CDR2 SMNVEV (reference sequence). The CDR3 length is 15 residues. The CDR3 coding sequence is TGTGCCAGCCCCCCGGGGGGGGGAACGAACACTGAAGCTTTCTTT. Translation: CASPPGGGTNTEAFF.

By frequency in the sample, this clone is medium-sized. The V gene is TRBV28, the J gene TRBJ2-1; 8 bases are a match to TRBD2. The CDR3 consists of 17 residues. Germline CDR1 MDHEN, CDR2 SYDVKM. With 4 bases clipped from V and 1 base from J, the junction kept 9 bases outside the gene matches. As DNA, the CDR3 is TGTGCCAGCAGTTCCACCTTAGCGGGGCGTTCCTACAATGAGCAGTTCTTC. Translated: CASSSTLAGRSYNEQFF.

The chain uses TRBV6-1 and TRBJ2-7; perhaps TRBD2 as D (6 bases). Trimming took 6 bases from V and 2 from J, leaving 17 bases between them. The length of the CDR3 is 15 residues. Germline loops: CDR1 MNHNS, CDR2 SASEGT. As DNA, the CDR3 is TGTGCCAGCAGGGTACCCGGGACTGGAACCTACGAGCAGTACTTC. Protein: CASRVPGTGTYEQYF.

The chain is built from TRBV7-8 and TRBJ1-4, with TRBD1 as a possible D gene (5 bases). Germline values: CDR1 SGHVS, CDR2 FQNEAQ. The CDR3 length is 17 residues. Deletions cut 1 base from V and 5 bases from J, with 17 bases between. DNA of the CDR3: TGTGCCAGCAGCTTAGGGTCCGGGGGTTTGGGCAATGAAAAACTGTTTTTT. Protein product: CASSLGSGGLGNEKLFF.

V gene TRBV7-2 combines with J gene TRBJ1-6; 9 nucleotides agree with TRBD1. CDR1 and CDR2 from the germline V gene are SGHTA and FQGNSA. V lost 5 bases, J lost 9 bases, and 8 bases stayed unmatched. The CDR3 is 15 residues long. CDR3 residues: CASSHSGTGSSPLHF. The CDR3 DNA reads as TGTGCCAGCAGCCACTCTGGGACAGGGAGTTCACCCCTCCACTTT. The entire variable domain, with the rest obtained from reference TRBV7-2 and TRBJ1-6, is as follows: GAGVSQSPSNKVTEKGKDVELRCDPISGHTALYWYRQSLGQGLEFLIYFQGNSAPDKSGLPSDRFSAERTGGSVSTLTIQRTQQEDSAVYLCASSHSGTGSSPLHFGNGTRLTVT.

CDR3 nucleotide sequence: TGTGCCAGCAGCTTACCAGCGAAGGGTAAAAACATTCAGTACTTC. Its protein product is CASSLPAKGKNIQYF. V gene TRBV11-2 combines with J gene TRBJ2-4; D not resolved. Germline-derived CDR1 and CDR2 are SGHAT and FQNNGV. The length of the CDR3 is 15 residues. Trimming took off 2 bases at V and 4 bases at J, with 12 bases between the two ends. Using reference TRBV11-2 and TRBJ2-4 for the parts outside the CDR3, the full variable domain is EAGVAQSPRYKIIEKRQSVAFWCNPISGHATLYWYQQILGQGPKLLIQFQNNGVVDDSQLPKDRFSAERLKGVDSTLKIQPAKLEDSAVYLCASSLPAKGKNIQYFGAGTRLSVL.

CDR3 nucleotides: TGCGCCAGCAGCCAAGAGACAGGGTCGTTCAGTTCACCCCTCCACTTT. This gives the protein CASSQETGSFSSPLHF. The V gene is TRBV4-1, the J gene TRBJ1-6, with 7 bases identical to TRBD1. The CDR3 is 16 residues long. Germline CDR1 MGHRA, CDR2 YSYEKL. V was pared by 0 bases and J by 9 bases, with 8 bases of the junction left unmatched.

This chain joins TRBV30 and TRBJ1-6; D is perhaps TRBD1 (5 bases). V was pared by 3 bases and J by 9 bases, with 12 bases between. Germline V gene lookup returns CDR1 GTSNPN and CDR2 SVGIG (reference sequence). The CDR3 is 13 residues long. This chain's CDR3 is CAWRDTWGSPLHF. DNA of the CDR3: TGTGCCTGGAGGGACACTTGGGGTTCACCCCTCCACTTT.

The chain recombines TRBV19 with TRBJ2-4; TRBD1 matches at 7 bases. Germline lookup yields CDR1 LNHDA and CDR2 SQIVND (reference sequence). The length of the CDR3 is 16 residues. V trimming: 6 bases; J trimming: 5 bases; junction bases outside the gene matches: 13. The CDR3 DNA follows: TGTGCCAGTAGCCCACTAAACAGGGGATCCGAAAACATTCAGTACTTC. It codes for CASSPLNRGSENIQYF.

CDR3 coding DNA: TGTGCCAGCAGCGTAGGCAGAGGAACTGAAGCTTTCTTT. Translating gives CASSVGRGTEAFF. The chain joins TRBV9 to TRBJ1-1; D unresolved. The germline CDR1 and CDR2 sequences are SGDLS and YYNGEE. V lost 0 bases to trimming and J lost 5 bases, with 8 bases between them. This CDR3 contains 13 residues.

This rearrangement joins TRBV14 to TRBJ2-6, with 8 nucleotides matching TRBD1. The CDR3 runs to 17 residues. Trimming took 2 bases from V and 2 from J; bases not matched to a gene: 5. Germline V gives CDR1 SGHDN, CDR2 FVKESK. The CDR3 protein is CASSQQGAVAGANVLTF. The CDR3 bases are TGTGCCAGCAGCCAACAGGGGGCGGTCGCTGGGGCCAACGTCCTGACTTTC.

V is TRBV5-4 and J is TRBJ1-2; TRBD1 matches at 7 bases. Germline V CDR1 and CDR2: SGHNT, YYREEE (reference sequence). J was trimmed by 0 bases and V by 3 bases; bases with no gene match: 2. The CDR3 is made up of 14 amino acids. In DNA, the CDR3 is TGTGCCAGCAGCTGGGACAGTTCTAACTATGGCTACACCTTC. Translated, it gives CASSWDSSNYGYTF.

The rearrangement uses TRBV28 and TRBJ2-5; 8 bases are a match to TRBD2. Germline CDR1 reads MDHEN; CDR2 reads SYDVKM. CDR3 length equals 13 residues. The V and J ends lost 5 bases and 4 bases, in that order; junction bases with no gene match: 3. The CDR3: CASSVGGAETQYF. The CDR3 region has the DNA TGTGCCAGCAGTGTCGGGGGGGCAGAGACCCAGTACTTC.